This TCR beta chain was observed in a study of graft-versus-host responses after intestinal transplantation. Study in general: Isolated intestinal, liver-intestinal, or multivisceral transplants had been given to the recipients. Tacrolimus plus steroids were given to all recipients for roughly three years, preceded by anti-thymocyte globulin induction. Study-level points and caveats: Some patients had graft-donor T cell macrochimerism, and their allografts showed high graft-versus-host to host-versus-graft clonal ratios. Detection of GvH clones occurred in recipient marrow, and some had their first appearance in ileum or blood.

About this clone: Its specificity is unknown.

Germline trimming cut 1 base from V and 2 bases from J; bases unmatched to any gene: 2. Per the germline V gene, CDR1 is SGHVS and CDR2 is FNYEAQ. This CDR3 spans 14 amino acids. Produced via immunoSEQ multiplex PCR; TCRdb's table is partial and in-frame only. In the table there are 90,000 to 150,000 clones, around 96% of which are singletons. J is TRBJ2-7 and V is TRBV7-6, with 7 nucleotides matching TRBD2. The sample was unstimulated CD8+ T cells sorted from spleen or lymph node cells, taken before intestinal transplant. This receptor was identified in a human donor who received an intestinal transplant. CDR3 nucleotide sequence: TGTGCCAGCAGCTTAGGGGAGGGGACCTACGAGCAGTACTTC. Translation gives CASSLGEGTYEQYF. Variable domain in full (rest from reference TRBV7-6 and TRBJ2-7): GAGVSQSPRYKVTKRGQDVALRCDPISGHVSLYWYRQALGQGPEFLTYFNYEAQQDKSGLPNDRFSAERPEGSISTLTIQRTEQRDSAMYRCASSLGEGTYEQYFGPGTRLTVT.